The 25 T cell receptor beta chains below come from one sample, sequenced in a study of cytomegalovirus exposure and HLA in healthy donors. Libraries were prepared by immunoSEQ multiplex PCR; TCRdb keeps only in-frame clonotypes and omits some of them. The table shows more than 110,000 clones, with 84% occurring only once. The sample taken for sequencing was PBMCs. Receptors were obtained from a young woman in good health and CMV-seronegative.

This clone was seen a single time. The chain has TRBV4-1 and TRBJ2-7; 10 bases line up with TRBD2. The CDR3 contains 16 residues. The junction had 6 bases not matched to a gene; V was cut back by 4 bases and J by 0 bases. The V gene's germline CDR1 is MGHRA and CDR2 YSYEKL. As DNA, the CDR3 is TGCGCCAGCAGCCGCCAAGCGGGGGGGCGCTCCTACGAGCAGTACTTC. Translated: CASSRQAGGRSYEQYF.

The count of this clone is one. The rearrangement uses TRBV29-1 and TRBJ2-3, with TRBD1 matching 8 bases. Germline CDR1 is SQVTM and CDR2 is ANQGSEA. Trimming took 8 bases from V and 5 from J; bases not matched to a gene: 9. The CDR3 sequence is 13 residues long. The CDR3 protein is CSIGQGLGDTQYF. The CDR3 bases are TGCAGCATAGGACAGGGCCTCGGAGATACGCAGTATTTT.

The gene calls are TRBV5-8 and TRBJ2-2, with D possibly matching TRBD2 (5 bases). This CDR3 has 15 amino acids. The V and J ends lost 10 bases and 0 bases respectively, with 16 bases between them. Germline CDR1 and CDR2: SGHTS and YDEGEE. The CDR3 loop reads CAQAGPAANTGELFF. As DNA, the CDR3 is TGTGCCCAAGCCGGGCCAGCGGCGAACACCGGGGAGCTGTTTTTT. The full variable domain, in which reference TRBV5-8 and TRBJ2-2 provide the parts outside the CDR3, is EAGVTQSPTHLIKTRGQQATLRCSPISGHTSVYWYQQALGLGLQFLLWYDEGEERNRGNFPPRFSGRQFPNYSSELNVNALELEDSALYLCAQAGPAANTGELFFGEGSRLTVL.

Note on this clone: Mismatch with germline at one junction end may stem from a read error. The V and J genes are TRBV2 and TRBJ2-5, with 12 bases that match TRBD2. Germline V CDR1 and CDR2: SNHLY, FYNNEI. The CDR3 is 14 residues long. CDR3 coding DNA: TGTGCCAGCAGCGAAGCGACTAGCGGGGGAACCCAGTACTTC. Its translation is CASSEATSGGTQYF.

The chain uses TRBV4-1 and TRBJ2-5; 9 positions match TRBD1. The CDR3 spans 16 residues. The V gene's germline CDR1 is MGHRA and CDR2 YSYEKL. J was trimmed by 4 bases and V by 4 bases; bases with no gene match: 10. The CDR3 reads CASSLAGTGNTETQYF. The DNA for the CDR3 is TGCGCCAGCAGCCTTGCGGGGACAGGGAATACAGAGACCCAGTACTTC.

This rearrangement joins TRBV5-1 to TRBJ2-7; 8 bases align to TRBD1. The J segment lost 1 base and the V segment lost 4 bases, leaving 4 bases of the junction unmatched. The germline gives CDR1 SGHRS, CDR2 YFSETQ. This CDR3 region has 14 residues. As DNA, the CDR3 is TGCGCCAGCAGCACCGGACAGGGTTCCTACGAGCAGTACTTC. Translated, it gives CASSTGQGSYEQYF. Supplemented by reference TRBV5-1 and TRBJ2-7, the full variable domain reads KAGVTQTPRYLIKTRGQQVTLSCSPISGHRSVSWYQQTPGQGLQFLFEYFSETQRNKGNFPGRFSGRQFSNSRSEMNVSTLELGDSALYLCASSTGQGSYEQYFGPGTRLTVT.

CDR3 sequence: CASSRDRLTEAFF. The CDR3 DNA reads TGTGCCAGCTCACGGGACAGGCTCACTGAAGCTTTCTTT. This chain uses TRBV18 with TRBJ1-1, with 8 bases that match TRBD1. This CDR3 has 13 residues. The V gene end was trimmed by 4 bases and the J gene end by 4 bases; junction bases not matched to a gene: 2. Germline-derived CDR1 and CDR2 are KGHSH and LQKENI.

The chain recombines TRBV6-1 with TRBJ1-6; weak D call: TRBD1 (6 bases). CDR1 and CDR2 from the germline V gene are MNHNS and SASEGT. With 6 bases removed from V and 5 bases from J, the gap between germline ends came to 14 bases. The CDR3 has 15 amino acids. The CDR3 bases are TGTGCCAGCAGAAAAAGGGGGTCTAATAATTCACCCCTCCACTTT. This translates into CASRKRGSNNSPLHF.

In this sample, this clone turned up once. The rearrangement joins TRBV7-6 to TRBJ1-1, with D perhaps matching TRBD1 (5 bases). The CDR3 runs to 15 residues. V lost 6 bases to trimming and J lost 6 bases, with 20 bases between them. Germline CDR1 reads SGHVS; CDR2 reads FNYEAQ. For the CDR3, the DNA is TGTGCCAGCAGTCCTGAGGGACTGCCGAGGGCTGAAGCTTTCTTT. Translating it yields CASSPEGLPRAEAFF.

The chain combines TRBV4-3 with TRBJ1-5, with 7 bases that match TRBD1. The CDR3 is 15 residues long. J lost 2 bases, V lost 0 bases, and 1 base had no gene match. Germline CDR1 LGHNA, CDR2 YSLEER. CDR3 sequence reads: CASSQDTGGNQPQHF. As DNA, the CDR3 is TGCGCCAGCAGCCAAGATACAGGGGGCAATCAGCCCCAGCATTTT.

The genes are TRBV4-1 and TRBJ2-3; TRBD2 aligns across 12 bases. Germline V lookup: CDR1 MGHRA, CDR2 YSYEKL. This CDR3 comprises 19 residues. The V gene end was trimmed by 0 bases and the J gene end by 0 bases; junction bases not matched to a gene: 7. For the CDR3, the DNA is TGCGCCAGCAGCCAAGAGAAGACTAGCGGGAGATCTAGCACAGATACGCAGTATTTT. Its protein is CASSQEKTSGRSSTDTQYF.

This clone was counted a few times. The chain has TRBV2 and TRBJ1-5; possibly TRBD1 for D (6 bases). The CDR3 has 14 amino acids. Germline V gene lookup returns CDR1 SNHLY and CDR2 FYNNEI. Trimming removed 3 bases at V and 6 bases at J, with 12 bases between. This CDR3 reads CASSDEGGIQPQHF. CDR3 in DNA: TGTGCCAGCAGTGATGAAGGGGGTATTCAGCCCCAGCATTTT. The entire variable domain, with the rest obtained from reference TRBV2 and TRBJ1-5, is as follows: EPEVTQTPSHQVTQMGQEVILRCVPISNHLYFYWYRQILGQKVEFLVSFYNNEISEKSEIFDDQFSVERPDGSNFTLKIRSTKLEDSAMYFCASSDEGGIQPQHFGDGTRLSIL.

The genes are TRBV7-6 and TRBJ2-2; D is ambiguous. This CDR3 is 14 amino acids long. Per the germline V gene, CDR1 is SGHVS and CDR2 is FNYEAQ. V was trimmed by 2 bases and J by 2 bases, leaving 6 bases between them. The CDR3 spells CASSLSFNTGELFF. The CDR3 DNA is TGTGCCAGCAGCTTATCGTTTAACACCGGGGAGCTGTTTTTT.

This chain connects TRBV19 to TRBJ2-7, with 7 bases matching TRBD1. The CDR3 spans 13 residues. The V gene end was trimmed by 5 bases and the J gene end by 6 bases; junction bases not matched to a gene: 7. Germline lookup yields CDR1 LNHDA and CDR2 SQIVND (reference sequence). CDR3 amino acids: CASSPSHRGEQYF. The CDR3 DNA sequence: TGTGCCAGTAGTCCGAGCCACAGGGGCGAGCAGTACTTC.

The chain has TRBV18 and TRBJ2-3; 7 nucleotides line up with TRBD2. V dropped 6 bases and J dropped 2; count of bases not matched to a gene: 11. Germline CDR1 is KGHSH and CDR2 is LQKENI. This CDR3 has 16 amino acids. CDR3 sequence (DNA): TGTGCCAGCTCTACAAATAGGCTAGCGGTCACAGATACGCAGTATTTT. Its protein is CASSTNRLAVTDTQYF.

The rearrangement uses TRBV5-1 and TRBJ1-6, with 7 bases lining up with TRBD1. The V gene's germline CDR1 is SGHRS and CDR2 YFSETQ. The V and J ends lost 1 base and 0 bases, in that order; junction bases with no gene match: 7. The CDR3 sequence is 18 residues long. This chain's CDR3 is CASSLRGPDSSYNSPLHF. The CDR3 coding sequence is TGCGCCAGCAGCTTGAGGGGGCCAGACAGCTCCTATAATTCACCCCTCCACTTT.

The rearrangement joins TRBV27 to TRBJ2-7; TRBD1 aligns across 7 bases. In germline, CDR1 is MNHEY, CDR2 SMNVEV (reference sequence). CDR3 size: 15 residues. V dropped 5 bases and J dropped 9; count of bases not matched to a gene: 16. CDR3 bases: TGTGCCAGCAGTCTGCTAGGGACAGTATCATCGGGGCAGTACTTC. It translates to CASSLLGTVSSGQYF.

This chain uses TRBV18 with TRBJ1-2; D gene ambiguous. CDR1 is KGHSH, CDR2 LQKENI, per germline. The CDR3 consists of 14 residues. The V and J ends lost 0 bases and 4 bases respectively, with 9 bases between them. For the CDR3, the DNA is TGTGCCAGCTCACCACCTTTGCCGGGCTATGGCTACACCTTC. Its protein product is CASSPPLPGYGYTF.

This chain uses TRBV5-1 with TRBJ1-4, with TRBD1 matching 11 bases. The J segment lost 7 bases and the V segment lost 4 bases, leaving 9 bases of the junction unmatched. Per germline, CDR1 SGHRS and CDR2 YFSETQ. The CDR3 sequence is 16 residues long. Here the CDR3 DNA reads TGCGCCAGCAGCGGCGGGACAGGGGGGGGGATTGAAAAACTGTTTTTT. Protein sequence: CASSGGTGGGIEKLFF. The full variable domain, completed using reference TRBV5-1 and TRBJ1-4, is KAGVTQTPRYLIKTRGQQVTLSCSPISGHRSVSWYQQTPGQGLQFLFEYFSETQRNKGNFPGRFSGRQFSNSRSEMNVSTLELGDSALYLCASSGGTGGGIEKLFFGSGTQLSVL.

This sequence joins TRBV7-9 and TRBJ2-2; D is ambiguous. The germline gives CDR1 SEHNR, CDR2 FQNEAQ (reference sequence). Trimming removed 4 bases at V and 2 bases at J, with 5 bases between. The CDR3 has 13 amino acids. CDR3: CASSSTNTGELFF. CDR3 bases: TGTGCCAGCAGCTCAACAAACACCGGGGAGCTGTTTTTT.

This chain joins TRBV5-6 and TRBJ1-4; D is uncertain. The germline V gene has CDR1 SGHDT and CDR2 YYEEEE. The CDR3 spans 15 residues. V lost 4 bases and J lost 2, with 12 bases in between. CDR3 coding DNA: TGTGCCAGCAGCCCATCGGGGTCGACTAATGAAAAACTGTTTTTT. As protein: CASSPSGSTNEKLFF.

This clone was counted many times. The chain links TRBV21-1 to TRBJ2-7; no DNA check was done on the table's D call, TRBD1. TRBV21-1 is a known pseudogene. The CDR3 is 17 residues long. The CDR3 DNA reads as TGTGCCAGCAGCCCCCCTGGGCGGGACAGGCCAACCTACGAGCAGTACTTC. It specifies CASSPPGRDRPTYEQYF.

V usage is TRBV28 and J usage is TRBJ1-5; D remains unclear. CDR3 size: 14 residues. Germline CDR1 reads MDHEN; CDR2 reads SYDVKM. V was trimmed by 10 bases and J by 3 bases, leaving 16 bases between them. The CDR3 region is CATRTAQANQPQHF. The CDR3, as DNA: TGTGCCACCAGAACCGCCCAGGCCAATCAGCCCCAGCATTTT.

V gene TRBV9 combines with J gene TRBJ2-7; possibly TRBD1 for D (6 bases). Germline lookup yields CDR1 SGDLS and CDR2 YYNGEE. The CDR3 loop spans 13 amino acids. V was shortened by 2 bases and J by 1 base, with 7 bases between the two germline ends. The DNA of the CDR3 is TGTGCCAGCAGCGTCGGACAGTCCTACGAGCAGTACTTC. Translation gives CASSVGQSYEQYF.

CDR3 region: CASSLERRKSPLHF. The CDR3 nucleotides read TGTGCCAGCAGCTTAGAGCGGAGGAAATCACCCCTCCACTTT. The chain couples TRBV7-2 to TRBJ1-6; D is unclear. CDR3 length equals 14 residues. Trimming took off 1 base at V and 10 bases at J, with 11 bases between the two ends. Germline CDR1 and CDR2: SGHTA and FQGNSA.